Presented here are 24 T cell receptor beta chains from one specimen sequenced in a study of CD4 T cell repertoires in COVID-19. The assay was immunoSEQ multiplex PCR, and TCRdb's table has in-frame clones only and misses some. The table has some 71,000 clones, 83% seen once; the top ten hold roughly 0.6%. Here the sequenced sample was CD4+ T cells from peripheral blood, taken after recovery from COVID-19. These receptors were taken from a human donor who had COVID-19.

V is TRBV9 and J is TRBJ1-5, with a possible D match to TRBD1 (6 bases). Germline V lookup: CDR1 SGDLS, CDR2 YYNGEE. This CDR3 comprises 15 residues. The V end lost 4 bases, the J end lost 5 bases, and 16 bases lay between the germline ends. In DNA, the CDR3 is TGTGCCAGCAGCCTTCGCCCGGGGGCCGATCAGCCCCAGCATTTT. Protein product: CASSLRPGADQPQHF.

The J gene is TRBJ2-7, the V gene TRBV6-5; the match to TRBD1 covers 8 bases. The ends lost 6 bases at V and 5 bases at J; junction bases unmatched: 9. This CDR3 comprises 14 residues. CDR1 MNHEY and CDR2 SVGAGI come from the germline V gene. This chain's CDR3 is CASRPLDRGHEQYF. In DNA, the CDR3 is TGTGCCAGCAGGCCTCTCGACAGGGGCCACGAGCAGTACTTC.

V gene TRBV5-1 combines with J gene TRBJ1-1, with D possibly matching TRBD1 (5 bases). Trimming pared 3 bases from V and 0 bases from J, leaving 12 bases between. Looked up from germline, CDR1 is SGHRS and CDR2 is YFSETQ. This CDR3 comprises 15 residues. CDR3 coding DNA: TGCGCCAGCAGCTCCAGGGCGGACATGAACACTGAAGCTTTCTTT. It encodes CASSSRADMNTEAFF.

The rearrangement links TRBV19 to TRBJ1-4, with 7 bases aligning to TRBD1. CDR3 length: 13 amino acids. Germline V gene lookup returns CDR1 LNHDA and CDR2 SQIVND (reference sequence). V shed 8 bases and J 8 bases; nucleotides not matched to a gene: 8. The DNA for the CDR3 is TGTGCCAGTTCACAGGGGATTCGGGAAAAACTGTTTTTT. Translation gives CASSQGIREKLFF.

The genes are TRBV19 and TRBJ1-2; 8 bases match TRBD1. J was trimmed by 2 bases and V by 9 bases; bases with no gene match: 8. In germline, CDR1 is LNHDA, CDR2 SQIVND (reference sequence). This CDR3 is built from 14 residues. The CDR3 DNA follows: TGTGCCAGCAGCGGGGGACAGGAAAACTATGGCTACACCTTC. Translating it yields CASSGGQENYGYTF.

This clone has a handful of counts. This chain uses TRBV10-3 with TRBJ2-2; D uncertain. The germline gives CDR1 ENHRY, CDR2 SYGVKD. V lost 0 bases to trimming and J lost 5 bases, with 16 bases between them. This CDR3 is built from 17 residues. CDR3 loop: CAISESGKNKLTGELFF. The CDR3 region has the DNA TGTGCCATCAGTGAGTCAGGCAAGAACAAGTTAACCGGGGAGCTGTTTTTT.

The chain employs TRBV18 and TRBJ2-2; D remains ambiguous. This CDR3 has 12 residues. Germline V gene data show CDR1 as KGHSH and CDR2 as LQKENI. Deletions cut 5 bases from V and 4 bases from J, with 5 bases between. For the CDR3, the DNA is TGTGCCAGCTCAGCGATCACCGGGGAGCTGTTTTTT. Residues: CASSAITGELFF.

The chain combines TRBV10-1 with TRBJ1-2; weak D call: TRBD1 (5 bases). Trimming removed 0 bases at V and 10 bases at J, with 9 bases between. This CDR3 comprises 12 residues. The germline V gene has CDR1 WNHNN and CDR2 SYGVQD (reference sequence). CDR3 loop: CASSESGRTYTF. Written as DNA, the CDR3 is TGCGCCAGCAGTGAGTCGGGACGCACCTACACCTTC.

The chain couples TRBV5-1 to TRBJ2-3, with TRBD1 identical over 7 bases. CDR3 size: 16 residues. The trim removed 4 bases at V and 1 base at J, leaving 9 bases unmatched. Germline CDR1 reads SGHRS; CDR2 reads YFSETQ. This chain's CDR3 is CASSARLDRGTDTQYF. The CDR3 nucleotides read TGCGCCAGCAGCGCCAGATTAGACAGGGGCACAGATACGCAGTATTTT.

This clone was found once. J is TRBJ1-2 and V is TRBV18, with a tentative D call TRBD1 (5 bases). Germline V lookup: CDR1 KGHSH, CDR2 LQKENI. This CDR3 spans 14 amino acids. Trimming left V 0 bases short and J 7 bases short, with 12 bases between. CDR3 coding DNA: TGTGCCAGCTCACCACCGGTTCAGGGCGGTGGCTACACCTTC. Protein product: CASSPPVQGGGYTF.

The chain links TRBV3-1 (or the pseudogene TRBV3-2) to TRBJ2-2; TRBD1 aligns across 8 bases. CDR1 is LGHDT, CDR2 YNNKEL, per germline (reference sequence). This CDR3 contains 14 residues. The V gene end was trimmed by 5 bases and the J gene end by 7 bases; junction bases not matched to a gene: 6. CDR3 coding DNA: TGTGCCAGCAGCAGAATGGACAGGGACGGGGAGCTGTTTTTT. This encodes CASSRMDRDGELFF.

The V gene is TRBV7-9, the J gene TRBJ2-5, with D maybe TRBD2 (6 bases). Germline assignment: CDR1 SEHNR and CDR2 FQNEAQ (reference sequence). The V end was cut by 5 bases, the J end by 2 bases, with 15 bases between. CDR3 length equals 15 residues. CDR3: CASSHRGSGQETQYF. CDR3 nucleotide sequence: TGTGCCAGCAGCCACCGGGGGAGCGGACAAGAGACCCAGTACTTC.

The V gene is TRBV11-2, the J gene TRBJ2-1; maybe TRBD2 (7 bases). Germline assignment: CDR1 SGHAT and CDR2 FQNNGV. This CDR3 region has 16 residues. V lost 5 bases and J 6 bases, leaving 20 bases between the germline ends. The CDR3 loop is CASSRGAGEIGNEQFF. The CDR3 DNA reads as TGTGCCAGCAGCAGGGGGGCGGGAGAGATAGGCAATGAGCAGTTCTTC.

V usage is TRBV6-5 and J usage is TRBJ1-6; D remains ambiguous. The CDR3 length is 15 residues. The germline CDR1 and CDR2 sequences are MNHEY and SVGAGI. Trimming pared 11 bases from V and 0 bases from J, leaving 14 bases between. The DNA for the CDR3 is TGTGCCTCCCCGTCCTGGAGCTCCTATAATTCACCCCTCCACTTT. It encodes CASPSWSSYNSPLHF.

The J gene is TRBJ1-2, the V gene TRBV9; perhaps TRBD1 as D (5 bases). Per germline, CDR1 SGDLS and CDR2 YYNGEE. The CDR3 length is 14 residues. V was clipped by 5 bases and J by 8 bases, with 19 bases between them. CDR3 protein: CASSELGTGRGYTF. CDR3 DNA: TGTGCCAGCAGTGAACTAGGGACGGGCCGGGGCTACACCTTC.

The V call is TRBV28, the J call TRBJ2-7, with D perhaps being TRBD1 or TRBD2 (5 bases each). Germline values: CDR1 MDHEN, CDR2 SYDVKM. The CDR3 sequence is 13 residues long. V lost 7 bases and J 3 bases, leaving 13 bases between the germline ends. The CDR3 spells CASNLGRYYEQYF. CDR3 sequence (DNA): TGTGCCAGCAATTTGGGACGGTACTACGAGCAGTACTTC.

The CDR3 region is CASSSGLAVSYEQYF. DNA for the CDR3: TGTGCCAGCAGCTCGGGACTAGCAGTCTCCTACGAGCAGTACTTC. This rearrangement joins TRBV7-6 to TRBJ2-7; TRBD2 agrees at 9 bases. This CDR3 is built from 15 residues. V lost 4 bases, J lost 0 bases, and 4 bases stayed unmatched. Germline V gene lookup returns CDR1 SGHVS and CDR2 FNYEAQ.

This clone was observed once. The chain combines TRBV5-6 with TRBJ1-2; 9 nucleotides line up with TRBD1. The V and J ends lost 4 bases and 4 bases, in that order; junction bases with no gene match: 11. The CDR3 is 16 amino acids. Germline CDR1 SGHDT, CDR2 YYEEEE. For the CDR3, the DNA is TGTGCCAGCAGCGGCGGGACAGGGAGAGGGGGCTATGGCTACACCTTC. It specifies CASSGGTGRGGYGYTF.

V gene TRBV6-5 combines with J gene TRBJ2-2, with D possibly TRBD2 on 6 matching bases. Trimming cost V 6 bases and J 6 bases, with 11 bases left between them. Germline-derived CDR1 and CDR2 are MNHEY and SVGAGI. This CDR3 comprises 13 residues. The CDR3 region is CASSLSGAGELFF. For the CDR3, the DNA is TGTGCCAGCAGCCTCTCGGGAGCCGGGGAGCTGTTTTTT.

The chain couples TRBV20-1 to TRBJ2-2; no clear D gene. V gave up 6 bases and J gave up 5 bases, with 7 bases separating them. The CDR3 has 11 amino acids. Germline assignment: CDR1 DFQATT and CDR2 SNEGSKA (reference sequence). CDR3 sequence: CSALGTGELFF. Written as DNA, the CDR3 is TGCAGTGCCCTCGGGACCGGGGAGCTGTTTTTT.

The chain is built from TRBV5-1 and TRBJ2-1; D is unresolved. Deletions cut 6 bases from V and 0 bases from J, with 10 bases between. The CDR3 spans 14 residues. CDR1 SGHRS and CDR2 YFSETQ come from the germline V gene. The DNA for the CDR3 is TGCGCCAGCACGTGGGTAGACTCCTACAATGAGCAGTTCTTC. Its translation: CASTWVDSYNEQFF.

The gene calls are TRBV11-2 and TRBJ2-5, with D hard to call. Trimming shortened V by 5 bases and J by 4 bases, and 14 bases separated the two germline ends. The length of the CDR3 is 14 residues. Germline V CDR1 and CDR2: SGHAT, FQNNGV. The CDR3 loop is CASSPLAVSETQYF. CDR3 DNA sequence: TGTGCCAGCAGCCCCCTCGCGGTATCAGAGACCCAGTACTTC.

This clone was counted only a few times. This sequence joins TRBV19 and TRBJ1-2, with D possibly being TRBD1 (5 bases). The length of the CDR3 is 15 residues. Trimming cost V 4 bases and J 4 bases, with 16 bases left between them. The germline V gene encodes CDR1 LNHDA and CDR2 SQIVND (reference sequence). CDR3 amino acids: CASSKEGQTSYGYTF. The CDR3 DNA is TGTGCCAGTAGTAAAGAAGGACAAACCTCCTATGGCTACACCTTC.

The V gene is TRBV14, the J gene TRBJ2-2; the match to TRBD1 covers 8 bases. The V gene's germline CDR1 is SGHDN and CDR2 FVKESK. The CDR3 has 18 residues. J was trimmed by 1 base and V by 9 bases; bases with no gene match: 16. CDR3 residues: CARTNAGQVLLNTGELFF. As DNA, the CDR3 is TGTGCCAGGACTAATGCGGGACAGGTTCTCCTGAACACCGGGGAGCTGTTTTTT.